This T cell receptor (beta chain) originates from a study of blood T cell repertoires in COVID-19. The wider study: The origin of the acute and convalescent COVID-19 samples was the United States, Italy and Spain. The analysed material was cDNA or gDNA that came from T cells, B-cell-depleted T cells, or PBMCs.

In germline, CDR1 is MNHEY, CDR2 SVGAGI. This CDR3 spans 15 amino acids. J was trimmed by 7 bases and V by 6 bases; bases with no gene match: 6. Per the original data handling: How many nucleated cells were present was estimated from reference gene primer amplification. The repertoire was sequenced with immunoSEQ multiplex PCR; TCRdb's copy has only in-frame clones and lacks some. The V and J calls and the clone size are those of that table, but D and trimming were determined from the DNA. Here the sample spans a few hundred thousand clones, 88% being singletons. Those enrolled, adults aged roughly 18 to 95 years, came from under 25 US areas.

Sequenced material: PBMCs or T cells enriched from blood (not recorded which). The sequence came from a woman younger than 30 who had recovered from COVID-19. The chain couples TRBV6-5 to TRBJ1-6; 10 bases line up with TRBD1. This chain's CDR3 is CASRHGTGVNSPLHF. The CDR3 bases are TGTGCCAGCAGACACGGGACAGGGGTCAATTCACCCCTCCACTTT.